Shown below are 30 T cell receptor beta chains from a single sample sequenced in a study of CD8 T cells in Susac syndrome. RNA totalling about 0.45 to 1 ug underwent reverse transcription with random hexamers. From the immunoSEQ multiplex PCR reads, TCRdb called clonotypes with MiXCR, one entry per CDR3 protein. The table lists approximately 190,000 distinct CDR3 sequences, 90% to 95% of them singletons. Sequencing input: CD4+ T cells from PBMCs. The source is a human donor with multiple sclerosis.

The CDR3 DNA reads as TGTGCCAGCAGTACGCAGGGGGCTTATTCACCCCTCCACTTT. It yields the protein CASSTQGAYSPLHF. The chain carries TRBV27 and TRBJ1-6, with 8 bases identical to TRBD1. Germline loops: CDR1 MNHEY, CDR2 SMNVEV (reference sequence). V was pared by 5 bases and J by 8 bases, with 5 bases of the junction left unmatched. This CDR3 has 14 residues.

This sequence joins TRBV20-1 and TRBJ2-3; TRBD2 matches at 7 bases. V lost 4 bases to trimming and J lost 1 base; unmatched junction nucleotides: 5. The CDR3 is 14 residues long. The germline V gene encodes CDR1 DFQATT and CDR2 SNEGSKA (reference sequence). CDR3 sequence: CSATRGRGTDTQYF. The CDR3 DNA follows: TGCAGTGCTACCCGAGGGAGGGGCACAGATACGCAGTATTTT.

CDR3 DNA: TGTGCCAGCAGCCGAGAAAAACTGTTTTTT. It is translated as CASSREKLFF. J is TRBJ1-4 and V is TRBV12-3 or TRBV12-4; no clear D gene. V gave up 6 bases and J gave up 8 bases, with 4 bases separating them. This CDR3 spans 10 amino acids.

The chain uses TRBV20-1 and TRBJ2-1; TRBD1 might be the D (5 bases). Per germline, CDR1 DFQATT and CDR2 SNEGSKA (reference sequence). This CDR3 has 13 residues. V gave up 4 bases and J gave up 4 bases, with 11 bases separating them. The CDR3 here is CSATPDSYNEQFF. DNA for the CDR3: TGCAGTGCTACTCCTGACAGTTACAATGAGCAGTTCTTC.

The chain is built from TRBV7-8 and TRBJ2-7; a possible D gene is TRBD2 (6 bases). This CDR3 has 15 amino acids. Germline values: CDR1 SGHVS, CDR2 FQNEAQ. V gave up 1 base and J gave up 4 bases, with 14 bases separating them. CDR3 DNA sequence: TGTGCCAGCAGCTTAGTGTCTCGGGAGTCGTACGAGCAGTACTTC. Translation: CASSLVSRESYEQYF.

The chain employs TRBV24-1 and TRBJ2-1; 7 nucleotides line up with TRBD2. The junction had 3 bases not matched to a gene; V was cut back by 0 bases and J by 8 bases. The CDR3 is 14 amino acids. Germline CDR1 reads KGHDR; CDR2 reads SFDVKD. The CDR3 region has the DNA TGTGCCACCAGTGATTTGGGGACTACCGATGAGCAGTTCTTC. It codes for CATSDLGTTDEQFF.

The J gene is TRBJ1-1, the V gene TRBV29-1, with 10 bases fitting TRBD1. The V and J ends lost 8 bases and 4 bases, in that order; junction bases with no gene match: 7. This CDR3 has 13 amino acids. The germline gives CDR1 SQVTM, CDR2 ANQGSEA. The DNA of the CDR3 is TGCAGCATCCCGGGACAGGGGCCCACTGAAGCTTTCTTT. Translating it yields CSIPGQGPTEAFF.

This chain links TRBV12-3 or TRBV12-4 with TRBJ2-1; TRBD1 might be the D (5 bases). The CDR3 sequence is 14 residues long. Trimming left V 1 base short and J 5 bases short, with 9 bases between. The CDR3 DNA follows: TGTGCCAGCAGTTTAGTACAGGATAACAATGAGCAGTTCTTC. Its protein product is CASSLVQDNNEQFF.

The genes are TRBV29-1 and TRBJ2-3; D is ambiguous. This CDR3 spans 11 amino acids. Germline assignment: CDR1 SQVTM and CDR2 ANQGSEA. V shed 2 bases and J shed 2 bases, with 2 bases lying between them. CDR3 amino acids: CSVEPTDTQYF. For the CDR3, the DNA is TGCAGCGTTGAACCCACAGATACGCAGTATTTT.

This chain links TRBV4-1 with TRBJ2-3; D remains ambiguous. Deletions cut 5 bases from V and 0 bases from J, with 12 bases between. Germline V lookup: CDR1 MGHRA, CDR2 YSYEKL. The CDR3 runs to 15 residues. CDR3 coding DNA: TGCGCCAGCAGCTGGTCGGCGGCTAGCACAGATACGCAGTATTTT. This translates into CASSWSAASTDTQYF.

As DNA, the CDR3 is TGCAGTGCTAGAGAGGGGGGGCTGGATTCACCCCTCCACTTT. Translation gives CSAREGGLDSPLHF. V is TRBV20-1 and J is TRBJ1-6, with D maybe TRBD1 (6 bases). V dropped 0 bases and J dropped 8 bases, with 11 bases sitting between them. The CDR3 length is 14 residues. Germline V lookup: CDR1 DFQATT, CDR2 SNEGSKA (reference sequence).

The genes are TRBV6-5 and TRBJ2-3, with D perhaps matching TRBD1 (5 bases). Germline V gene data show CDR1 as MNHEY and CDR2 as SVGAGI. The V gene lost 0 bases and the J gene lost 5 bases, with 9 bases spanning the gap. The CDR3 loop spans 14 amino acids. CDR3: CASSYSGRKDTQYF. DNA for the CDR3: TGTGCCAGCAGTTACTCGGGGCGTAAAGATACGCAGTATTTT.

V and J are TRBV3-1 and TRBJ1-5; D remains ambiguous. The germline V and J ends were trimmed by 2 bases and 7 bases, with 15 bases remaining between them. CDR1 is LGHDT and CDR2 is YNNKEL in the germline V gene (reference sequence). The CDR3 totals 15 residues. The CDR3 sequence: CASSQLSVPGQPQHF. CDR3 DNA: TGTGCCAGCAGCCAACTTTCGGTCCCCGGGCAGCCCCAGCATTTT.

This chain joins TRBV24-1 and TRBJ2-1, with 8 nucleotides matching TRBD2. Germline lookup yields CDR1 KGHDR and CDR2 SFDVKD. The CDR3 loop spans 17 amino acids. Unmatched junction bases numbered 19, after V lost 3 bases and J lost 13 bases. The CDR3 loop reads CATSDTPSGTSSHKQFF. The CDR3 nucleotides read TGTGCCACCAGTGATACGCCCTCCGGGACTAGTTCCCACAAACAGTTCTTC.

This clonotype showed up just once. Written as DNA, the CDR3 is TGCAGTTCCAACCAGGGGGGCAAAGAGACCCAGTACTTC. As protein: CSSNQGGKETQYF. The rearrangement links TRBV20-1 to TRBJ2-5, with a possible D match to TRBD1 (7 bases). The CDR3 consists of 13 residues. Germline V lookup: CDR1 DFQATT, CDR2 SNEGSKA (reference sequence). The ends were cut back, 8 bases at V and 3 bases at J, with 16 bases in the middle.

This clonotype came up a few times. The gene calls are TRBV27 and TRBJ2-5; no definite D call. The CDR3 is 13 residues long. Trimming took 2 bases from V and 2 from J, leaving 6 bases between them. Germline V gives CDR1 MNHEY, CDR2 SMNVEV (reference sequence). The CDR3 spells CASSLRSQETQYF. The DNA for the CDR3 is TGTGCCAGCAGTTTACGTTCGCAAGAGACCCAGTACTTC.

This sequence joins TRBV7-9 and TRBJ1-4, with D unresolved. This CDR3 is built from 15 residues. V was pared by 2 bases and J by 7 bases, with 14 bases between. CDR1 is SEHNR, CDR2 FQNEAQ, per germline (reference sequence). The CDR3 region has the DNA TGTGCCAGCAGCTTATTACCCCTGTTGGGTGAAAAACTGTTTTTT. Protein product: CASSLLPLLGEKLFF. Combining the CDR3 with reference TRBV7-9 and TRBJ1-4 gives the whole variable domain DTGVSQNPRHKITKRGQNVTFRCDPISEHNRLYWYRQTLGQGPEFLTYFQNEAQLEKSRLLSDRFSAERPKGSFSTLEIQRTEQGDSAMYLCASSLLPLLGEKLFFGSGTQLSVL.

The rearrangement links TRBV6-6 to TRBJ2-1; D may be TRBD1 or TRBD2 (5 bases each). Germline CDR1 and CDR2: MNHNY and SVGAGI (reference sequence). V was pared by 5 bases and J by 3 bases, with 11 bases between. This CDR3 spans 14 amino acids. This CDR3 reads CASSTGTIYNEQFF. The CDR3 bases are TGTGCCAGCAGTACCGGGACCATCTACAATGAGCAGTTCTTC.

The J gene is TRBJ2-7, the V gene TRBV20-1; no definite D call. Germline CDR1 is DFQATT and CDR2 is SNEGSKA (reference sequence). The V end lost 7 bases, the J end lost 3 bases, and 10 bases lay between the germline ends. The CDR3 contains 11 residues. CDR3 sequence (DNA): TGCAGTGGGTTGGGCGGCTACGAGCAGTACTTC. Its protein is CSGLGGYEQYF.

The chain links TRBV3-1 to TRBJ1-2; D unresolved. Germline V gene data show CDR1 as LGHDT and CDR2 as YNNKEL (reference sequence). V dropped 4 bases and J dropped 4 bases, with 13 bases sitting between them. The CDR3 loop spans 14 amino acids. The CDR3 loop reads CASSLVRGGYGYTF. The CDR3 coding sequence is TGTGCCAGCAGCCTTGTGCGGGGTGGCTATGGCTACACCTTC.

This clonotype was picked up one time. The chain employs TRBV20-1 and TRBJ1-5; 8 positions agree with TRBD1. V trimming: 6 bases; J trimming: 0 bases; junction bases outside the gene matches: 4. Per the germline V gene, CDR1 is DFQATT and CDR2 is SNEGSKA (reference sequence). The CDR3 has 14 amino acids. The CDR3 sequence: CSARTGSSNQPQHF. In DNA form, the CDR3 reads TGCAGTGCCCGGACAGGGAGTAGCAATCAGCCCCAGCATTTT.

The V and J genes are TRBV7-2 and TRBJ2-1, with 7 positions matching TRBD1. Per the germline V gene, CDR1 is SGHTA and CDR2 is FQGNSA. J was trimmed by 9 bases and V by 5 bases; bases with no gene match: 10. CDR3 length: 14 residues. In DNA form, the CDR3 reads TGTGCCAGCAGCACTATGACAGGGTACGGTGAGCAGTTCTTC. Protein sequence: CASSTMTGYGEQFF.

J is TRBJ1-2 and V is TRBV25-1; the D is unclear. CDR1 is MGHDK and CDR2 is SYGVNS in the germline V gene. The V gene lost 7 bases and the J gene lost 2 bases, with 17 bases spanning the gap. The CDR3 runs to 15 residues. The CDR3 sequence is CASTPGRAGNYGYTF. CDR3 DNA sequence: TGTGCCAGCACTCCAGGAAGGGCCGGGAACTATGGCTACACCTTC.

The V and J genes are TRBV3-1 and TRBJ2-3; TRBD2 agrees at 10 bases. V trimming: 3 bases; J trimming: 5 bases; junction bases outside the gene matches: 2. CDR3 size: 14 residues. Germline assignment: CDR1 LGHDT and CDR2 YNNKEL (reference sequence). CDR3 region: CASSHRLAGDTQYF. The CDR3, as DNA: TGTGCCAGCAGCCATCGACTAGCGGGAGATACGCAGTATTTT.

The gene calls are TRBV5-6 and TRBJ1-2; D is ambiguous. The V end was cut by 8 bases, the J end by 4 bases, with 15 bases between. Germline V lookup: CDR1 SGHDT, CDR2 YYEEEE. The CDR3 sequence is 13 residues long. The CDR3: CASSPPGPYGYTF. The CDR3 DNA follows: TGTGCCAGTTCGCCCCCCGGGCCCTATGGCTACACCTTC.

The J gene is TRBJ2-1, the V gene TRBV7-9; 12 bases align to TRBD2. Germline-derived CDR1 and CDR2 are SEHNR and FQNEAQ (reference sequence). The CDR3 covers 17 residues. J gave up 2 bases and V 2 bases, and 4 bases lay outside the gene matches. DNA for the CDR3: TGTGCCAGCAGCTTAAGGGCTAGCGGGAGGGCCTACAATGAGCAGTTCTTC. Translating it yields CASSLRASGRAYNEQFF.

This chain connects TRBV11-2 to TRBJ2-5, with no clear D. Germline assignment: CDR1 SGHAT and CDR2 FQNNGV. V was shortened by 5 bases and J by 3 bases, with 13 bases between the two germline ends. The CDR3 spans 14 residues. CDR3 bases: TGTGCCAGCAGCCAGCTAGGGTTAAAAGAGACCCAGTACTTC. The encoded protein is CASSQLGLKETQYF.

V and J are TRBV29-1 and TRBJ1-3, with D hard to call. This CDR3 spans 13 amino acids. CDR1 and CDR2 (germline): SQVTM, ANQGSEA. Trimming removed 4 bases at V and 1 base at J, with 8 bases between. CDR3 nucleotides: TGCAGCGTTGCCCCGAGGTCTGGAAACACCATATATTTT. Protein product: CSVAPRSGNTIYF.

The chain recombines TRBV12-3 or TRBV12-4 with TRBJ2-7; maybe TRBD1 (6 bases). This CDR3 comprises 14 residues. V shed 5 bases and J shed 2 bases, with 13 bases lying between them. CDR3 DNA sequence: TGTGCCAGCAGTCCAGGGGCCTTAGCCTACGAGCAGTACTTC. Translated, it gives CASSPGALAYEQYF.

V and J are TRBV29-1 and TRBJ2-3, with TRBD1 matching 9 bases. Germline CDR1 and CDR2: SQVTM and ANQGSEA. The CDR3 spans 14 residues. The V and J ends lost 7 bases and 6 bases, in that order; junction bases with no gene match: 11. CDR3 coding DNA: TGCAGCGGAACAAGACAGGGGGGGAGTGATACGCAGTATTTT. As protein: CSGTRQGGSDTQYF.